These 20 T cell receptor beta chains were all obtained from the same sample, sequenced in a study of T cell clonality in common variable immunodeficiency. The repertoire was sequenced with immunoSEQ multiplex PCR; TCRdb's copy has only in-frame clones and lacks some. The sample was found to contain approximately 46,000 clones, and every one recurs. Sequencing input: peripheral blood mononuclear cells. These TCRs come from a person aged 18-70 years in good health.

This clone was counted at least ten times. Sequencing ends 3 residues short of the CDR3 end; the germline J gene provides the rest. The chain combines TRBV18 with TRBJ1-2; 10 nucleotides agree with TRBD1. Losses at the gene ends were 5 bases for V and 4 bases for J; bases not matched to a gene: 7. The V gene's germline CDR1 is KGHSH and CDR2 LQKENI. This CDR3 spans 15 amino acids. The CDR3 spells CASSASGTGAYGYTF. The part of the CDR3 DNA that was read is TGTGCCAGCTCAGCCTCCGGGACAGGGGCCTATGGC.

The table lists this clone with many counts. The CDR3 is cut off 3 residues early in the read; its end comes from the germline J gene. V usage is TRBV29-1 and J usage is TRBJ1-1; D unclear. CDR3 size: 11 residues. Germline V gene sequence: CDR1 SQVTM, CDR2 ANQGSEA. The chain's CDR3 is CSVQIAVEAFF. CDR3 DNA (partial): TGCAGCGTCCAGATCGCAGTAGAA.

This clone was observed a handful of times. With the read ending 3 residues before the CDR3 end, the germline J gene is used to fill in that end. This chain joins TRBV18 and TRBJ1-2; perhaps TRBD1 as D (6 bases). Per germline, CDR1 KGHSH and CDR2 LQKENI. The CDR3 is 15 amino acids. The covered CDR3 bases are TGTGCCAGCTCACCGGGACAACCGGTCCGTTACGAC. Protein product: CASSPGQPVRYD. The entire CDR3 protein reads CASSPGQPVRYDYTF.

This clone showed up many times. Sequencing ends 3 residues short of the CDR3 end; the germline J gene provides the rest. This chain uses TRBV13 with TRBJ1-6; D is undetermined. Germline values: CDR1 PRHDT, CDR2 FYEKMQ (reference sequence). There are 13 residues in the CDR3. The CDR3 DNA, read in part, is TGTGCCAGCAGCTTAGGGCGAGAGATGGCC. Translated, it gives CASSLGREMA. The whole CDR3 reads CASSLGREMALHF.

The table lists this clone with many counts. The read is 3 residues too short to cover the CDR3 end, so that end is filled in from the germline J gene. This chain joins TRBV10-1 and TRBJ2-4, with D unclear. The CDR3 totals 15 residues. CDR1 is WNHNN and CDR2 is SYGVQD in the germline V gene (reference sequence). V was cut by 0 bases and J by 9 bases, with 15 bases left in between. CDR3 in amino acids: CASSESRQTRSIQYF. The CDR3 bases that were read are TGCGCCAGCAGTGAGTCTCGGCAGACAAGATCCATT.

This clone was recorded many times. The read halts 3 residues ahead of the CDR3 end, with the missing end drawn from the germline J gene. This chain uses TRBV5-1 with TRBJ2-5; 10 bases are shared with TRBD1. The V gene's germline CDR1 is SGHRS and CDR2 YFSETQ. Trimming cost V 4 bases and J 5 bases; bases outside gene matches: 2. The CDR3 sequence is 13 residues long. The covered CDR3 bases are TGCGCCAGCAGCAGGACAGGGGGGGAGACC. Its protein is CASSRTGGET. The CDR3 in its entirety is CASSRTGGETQYF.

This clone showed up many times. Coverage ceases 3 residues before the CDR3 finishes, and the germline J gene fills in the end. This chain uses TRBV4-2 with TRBJ2-2; 8 positions agree with TRBD2. The junction had 9 bases not matched to a gene; V was cut back by 4 bases and J by 2 bases. Germline CDR1 reads LGHNA; CDR2 reads YNFKEQ. The CDR3 runs to 17 residues. The sequenced part of the CDR3 DNA is TGTGCCAGCAGCCCCGGGGGGGCAGAGATAAACACCGGGGAG. This sequence encodes CASSPGGAEINTGE. The complete CDR3 protein is CASSPGGAEINTGELFF.

Ten or more counts support this clone. This CDR3 reads CSVVPLGEREQYF. The DNA read from the CDR3 is TGCAGCGTTGTTCCCCTCGGGGAGCGCGAG. The J gene is TRBJ2-7, the V gene TRBV29-1; D may be TRBD2 (5 bases). The CDR3 end falls 3 residues outside the read, so it is completed with the germline J gene. Germline V lookup: CDR1 SQVTM, CDR2 ANQGSEA. The V gene lost 4 bases and the J gene lost 6 bases, with 16 bases spanning the gap. This CDR3 region has 13 residues.

The sample holds many counts of this clone. The sequenced fragment ends 3 residues before the CDR3 boundary, so the rest is inferred from the germline J gene. The V and J genes are TRBV18 and TRBJ2-1; possible D gene TRBD1, 6 bases. The CDR3 runs to 20 residues. The V and J ends lost 2 bases and 6 bases respectively, with 29 bases between them. Germline V gives CDR1 KGHSH, CDR2 LQKENI. The CDR3 bases that were read are TGTGCCAGCTCACCATCTGTGTCGGTGAGGGTACAGGGTTCCCGCAATGAG. It yields the protein CASSPSVSVRVQGSRNE. The entire CDR3 reads CASSPSVSVRVQGSRNEQFF.

The sample holds many counts of this clone. Read sequence stops 3 residues before the CDR3 end, and the germline J gene provides the missing end. The chain carries TRBV19 and TRBJ2-4; possible D gene TRBD1, 5 bases. The CDR3 contains 16 residues. Germline V gives CDR1 LNHDA, CDR2 SQIVND (reference sequence). The CDR3 region is CASSIYDSLGVQGQYF. The CDR3 bases that were read are TGTGCCAGTAGTATTTACGACAGTTTAGGGGTCCAGGGT.

This clone has at least ten counts. The sequence runs out 3 residues before the end of the CDR3; the remainder is reconstructed from the germline J gene. The chain combines TRBV12-5 with TRBJ2-1; a possible D gene is TRBD1 (6 bases). Trimming removed 4 bases from V and 4 bases from J, with 8 bases in between. Per germline, CDR1 LGHNT and CDR2 FRNRAP. The CDR3 contains 13 residues. The CDR3 DNA, read in part, is TGTGCTAGTGGTTGGGGGCAGTACAATGAG. Protein: CASGWGQYNE. The CDR3 in its entirety is CASGWGQYNEQFF.

This clone occurred a few times. The read finishes 3 residues shy of the CDR3 end, and the germline J gene is used to complete it. This chain links TRBV20-1 with TRBJ2-1; D may be TRBD2 (6 bases). V lost 0 bases and J 7 bases, leaving 16 bases between the germline ends. The CDR3 contains 15 residues. CDR1 is DFQATT, CDR2 SNEGSKA, per germline (reference sequence). CDR3 protein: CSARDLRGSGNEQFF. The part of the CDR3 DNA that was read is TGCAGTGCTAGAGATTTACGGGGGTCAGGTAATGAG.

There are a few counts of this clone. The read halts 3 residues ahead of the CDR3 end, with the missing end drawn from the germline J gene. The chain employs TRBV18 and TRBJ2-2; TRBD1 agrees at 9 bases. CDR3 length equals 18 residues. CDR1 is KGHSH and CDR2 is LQKENI in the germline V gene. The DNA read from the CDR3 is TGTGCCAGCTCACGACACCGGACAGGGGCCTACACTAATGAAAAG. Protein sequence: CASSRHRTGAYTNEK. The full-length CDR3 reads as CASSRHRTGAYTNEKLFF.

This clone was recorded at least ten times. The read halts 3 residues ahead of the CDR3 end, with the missing end drawn from the germline J gene. The V and J genes are TRBV11-2 and TRBJ2-5; 10 bases map to TRBD2. The junction had 6 bases not matched to a gene; V was cut back by 5 bases and J by 3 bases. Germline values: CDR1 SGHAT, CDR2 FQNNGV. This CDR3 comprises 15 residues. The CDR3 is CASSPRLAGEETQYF. The sequenced CDR3 bases are TGTGCCAGCAGCCCGCGTCTAGCGGGGGAAGAGACC.

About this clone itself: One end of the junction is discordant with germline, which a read error may explain. The CDR3 end falls 3 residues outside the read, so it is completed with the germline J gene. The genes are TRBV18 and TRBJ1-2; D may be TRBD1 (6 bases). Germline-derived CDR1 and CDR2 are KGHSH and LQKENI. The CDR3 has 15 residues. CDR3 bases read: TGTGCCAGCCCACCACCGGGCAACAGGGACTATGGC. Amino acid sequence: CASPPPGNRDYG. The complete CDR3 reads CASPPPGNRDYGYTF. Full variable domain (outside the CDR3, taken from reference TRBV18 and TRBJ1-2): NAGVMQNPRHLVRRRGQEARLRCSPMKGHSHVYWYRQLPEEGLKFMVYLQKENIIDESGMPKERFSAEFPKEGPSILRIQQVVRGDSAAYFCASPPPGNRDYGYTFGSGTRLTVV.

This clone was found many times. The DNA ends 3 residues before the CDR3 does, and the rest of the CDR3 is filled in from the germline J gene. The chain links TRBV6-1 to TRBJ1-2, with a tentative D call TRBD1 (5 bases). Germline CDR1 reads MNHNS; CDR2 reads SASEGT. V shed 3 bases and J shed 2 bases, with 7 bases lying between them. The CDR3 is 13 residues long. CDR3 sequence reads: CASSDPGNYGYTF. The sequenced CDR3 bases are TGTGCCAGCAGTGACCCAGGGAACTATGGC.

In its sample, this clone was seen a few times. The read terminates 3 residues ahead of where the CDR3 ends, so the germline J gene completes it. This sequence joins TRBV11-3 and TRBJ2-7, with 8 nucleotides matching TRBD1. Losses at the gene ends were 0 bases for V and 2 bases for J; bases not matched to a gene: 3. The CDR3 is 15 amino acids. Germline-derived CDR1 and CDR2 are SGHNT and YENEEA. The part of the CDR3 DNA that was read is TGTGCCAGCAGCTTAGACGGGACAGGAGCCTACGAG. It specifies CASSLDGTGAYE. The full CDR3 protein reads CASSLDGTGAYEQYF. Complete variable domain (other parts from reference TRBV11-3 and TRBJ2-7): EAGVVQSPRYKIIEKKQPVAFWCNPISGHNTLYWYLQNLGQGPELLIRYENEEAVDDSQLPKDRFSAERLKGVDSTLKIQPAELGDSAVYLCASSLDGTGAYEQYFGPGTRLTVT.

This clone was observed at least ten times. The CDR3 is cut off 3 residues early in the read; its end comes from the germline J gene. The rearrangement uses TRBV2 and TRBJ1-5; maybe TRBD1 (6 bases). V was shortened by 2 bases and J by 0 bases, with 11 bases between the two germline ends. Looked up from germline, CDR1 is SNHLY and CDR2 is FYNNEI. The CDR3 sequence is 16 residues long. The chain's CDR3 is CASSEIDRNSNQPQHF. CDR3 DNA, as far as it was read: TGTGCCAGCAGTGAAATTGACAGGAATAGCAATCAGCCC.

This clone turned up a few times. The read ends 3 residues shy of where the CDR3 ends; the end is completed using the germline J gene. The chain uses TRBV6-4 and TRBJ2-5; D tentatively fits TRBD1 or TRBD2 (7 bases each). The length of the CDR3 is 14 residues. The germline V and J ends were trimmed by 4 bases and 4 bases, with 13 bases remaining between them. Germline-derived CDR1 and CDR2 are MRHNA and SNTAGT. This chain's CDR3 is CASSATGRGETQYF. The CDR3 bases that were read are TGTGCCAGCAGTGCGACAGGGAGGGGAGAGACC.

This clone was detected a few times. The read is 3 residues too short to cover the CDR3 end, so that end is filled in from the germline J gene. The gene calls are TRBV2 and TRBJ1-1; perhaps TRBD1 as D (6 bases). The V end was cut by 7 bases, the J end by 2 bases, with 17 bases between. The germline V gene has CDR1 SNHLY and CDR2 FYNNEI. The CDR3 covers 15 residues. The CDR3 reads CASTLKGGGNTEAFF. CDR3 bases read: TGTGCCAGCACCCTCAAGGGGGGGGGAAACACTGAA. The variable domain in full, completed from reference TRBV2 and TRBJ1-1, reads EPEVTQTPSHQVTQMGQEVILRCVPISNHLYFYWYRQILGQKVEFLVSFYNNEISEKSEIFDDQFSVERPDGSNFTLKIRSTKLEDSAMYFCASTLKGGGNTEAFFGQGTRLTVV.